This TCR beta chain was retrieved from a study of cytomegalovirus exposure and HLA in healthy donors. In the study overall: Caucasian-associated ancestry cluster membership applied to approximately 80% of around 400 genotyped donors. Study-level findings and limits: Later on, analysis showed that most CMV-associated TCR beta chains appeared to be HLA-restricted. In all likelihood, a cluster of highly shared sequence variants was a sequencing artifact.

The CDR3 has 10 residues. V lost 10 bases and J lost 2, with 5 bases in between. Germline assignment: CDR1 ENHRY and CDR2 SYGVKD. Worth noting for this clone: The antigen remains unidentified.

Vbeta (60) and Jbeta (13) primers were used in the PCR. Generated by immunoSEQ multiplex PCR, the TCRdb table keeps only in-frame clones and is missing some. The sample yields 210,000 or so clones, about 83% seen once. Every donor was a healthy person donating bone marrow. V is TRBV10-3 and J is TRBJ1-2; D is ambiguous. Sequencing was carried out using PBMCs. This clonotype was sampled from a woman aged 45-59 years in good health and CMV-seropositive. CDR3 sequence reads: CATLNYGYTF. DNA for the CDR3: TGTGCCACCCTAAACTATGGCTACACCTTC.